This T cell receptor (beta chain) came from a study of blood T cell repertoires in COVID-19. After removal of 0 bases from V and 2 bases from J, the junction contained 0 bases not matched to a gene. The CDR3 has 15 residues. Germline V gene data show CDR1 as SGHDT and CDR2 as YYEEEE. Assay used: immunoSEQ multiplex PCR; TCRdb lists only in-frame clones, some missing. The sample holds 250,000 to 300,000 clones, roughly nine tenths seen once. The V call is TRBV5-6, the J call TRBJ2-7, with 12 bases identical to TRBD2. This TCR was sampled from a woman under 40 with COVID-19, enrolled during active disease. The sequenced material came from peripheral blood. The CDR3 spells CASSLGTSGAYEQYF. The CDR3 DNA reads TGTGCCAGCAGCTTGGGGACTAGCGGGGCCTACGAGCAGTACTTC.